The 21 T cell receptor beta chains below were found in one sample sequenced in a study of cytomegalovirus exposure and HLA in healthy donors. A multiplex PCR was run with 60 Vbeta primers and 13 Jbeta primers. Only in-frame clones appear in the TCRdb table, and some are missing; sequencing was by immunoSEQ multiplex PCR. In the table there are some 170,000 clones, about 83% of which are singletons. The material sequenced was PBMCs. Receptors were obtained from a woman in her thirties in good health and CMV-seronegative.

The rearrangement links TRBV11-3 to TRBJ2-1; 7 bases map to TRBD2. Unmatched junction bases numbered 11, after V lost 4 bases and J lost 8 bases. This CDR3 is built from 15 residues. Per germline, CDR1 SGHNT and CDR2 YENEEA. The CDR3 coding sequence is TGTGCCAGCAGCTCTAGTGCGGGAGTCGTCGATGAGCAGTTCTTC. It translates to CASSSSAGVVDEQFF. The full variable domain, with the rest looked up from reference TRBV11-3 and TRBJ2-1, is EAGVVQSPRYKIIEKKQPVAFWCNPISGHNTLYWYLQNLGQGPELLIRYENEEAVDDSQLPKDRFSAERLKGVDSTLKIQPAELGDSAVYLCASSSSAGVVDEQFFGPGTRLTVL.

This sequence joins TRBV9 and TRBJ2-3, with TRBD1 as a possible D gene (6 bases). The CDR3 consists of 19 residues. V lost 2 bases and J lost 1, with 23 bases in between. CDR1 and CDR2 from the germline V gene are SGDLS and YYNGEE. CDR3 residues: CASSVAGAGVGIGTDTQYF. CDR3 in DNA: TGTGCCAGCAGCGTTGCAGGGGCCGGAGTGGGGATCGGCACAGATACGCAGTATTTT.

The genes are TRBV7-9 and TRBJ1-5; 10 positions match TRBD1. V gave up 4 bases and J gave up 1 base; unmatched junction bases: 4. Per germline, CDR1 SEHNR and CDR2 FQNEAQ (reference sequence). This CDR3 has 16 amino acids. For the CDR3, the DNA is TGTGCCAGCAGCTATGGACAGGGGGTGAGCAATCAGCCCCAGCATTTT. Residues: CASSYGQGVSNQPQHF.

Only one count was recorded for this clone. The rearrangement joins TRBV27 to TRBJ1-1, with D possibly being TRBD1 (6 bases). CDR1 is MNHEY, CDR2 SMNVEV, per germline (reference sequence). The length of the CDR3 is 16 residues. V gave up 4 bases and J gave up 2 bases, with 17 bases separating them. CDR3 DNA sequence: TGTGCCAGCAGTTACCGACTCAGGGGAGCCAACACTGAAGCTTTCTTT. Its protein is CASSYRLRGANTEAFF.

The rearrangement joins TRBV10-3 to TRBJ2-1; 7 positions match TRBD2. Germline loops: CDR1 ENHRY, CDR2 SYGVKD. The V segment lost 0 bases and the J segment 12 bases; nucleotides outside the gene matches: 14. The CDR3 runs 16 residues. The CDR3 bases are TGTGCCATCAGTGAGTCGGAGACTAGTAGCGGGTTAGGGCAGTTCTTC. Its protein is CAISESETSSGLGQFF.

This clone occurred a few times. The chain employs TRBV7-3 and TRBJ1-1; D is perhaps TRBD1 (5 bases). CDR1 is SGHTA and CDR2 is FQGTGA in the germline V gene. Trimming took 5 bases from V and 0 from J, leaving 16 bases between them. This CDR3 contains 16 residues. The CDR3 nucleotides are TGTGCCAGCAGCGCCCACTTGGACAACATGAACACTGAAGCTTTCTTT. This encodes CASSAHLDNMNTEAFF.

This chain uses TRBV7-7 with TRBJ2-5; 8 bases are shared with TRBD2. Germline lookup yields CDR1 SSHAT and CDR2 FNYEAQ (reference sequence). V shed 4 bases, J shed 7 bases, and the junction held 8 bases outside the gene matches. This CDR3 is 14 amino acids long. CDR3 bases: TGTGCCAGCAGCTCCCACGGGGGGGAGGGGACCCAGTACTTC. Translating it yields CASSSHGGEGTQYF.

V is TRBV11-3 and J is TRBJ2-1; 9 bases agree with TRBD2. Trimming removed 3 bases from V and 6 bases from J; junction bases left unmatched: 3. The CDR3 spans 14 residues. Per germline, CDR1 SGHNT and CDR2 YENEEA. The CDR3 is CASSLTSGLNEQFF. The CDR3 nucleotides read TGTGCCAGCAGCTTGACTAGCGGCCTCAATGAGCAGTTCTTC.

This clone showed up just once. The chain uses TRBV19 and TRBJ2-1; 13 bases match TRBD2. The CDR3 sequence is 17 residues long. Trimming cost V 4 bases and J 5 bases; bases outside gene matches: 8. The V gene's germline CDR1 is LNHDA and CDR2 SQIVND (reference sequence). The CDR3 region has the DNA TGTGCCAGTAGTACCTGGACTAGCGGGAGTGGTCACAATGAGCAGTTCTTC. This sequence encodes CASSTWTSGSGHNEQFF.

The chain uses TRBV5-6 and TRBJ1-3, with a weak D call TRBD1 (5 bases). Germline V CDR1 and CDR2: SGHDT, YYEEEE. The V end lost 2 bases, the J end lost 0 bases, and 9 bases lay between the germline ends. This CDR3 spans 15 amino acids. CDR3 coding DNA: TGTGCCAGCAGCTTTTGGACAACCTCTGGAAACACCATATATTTT. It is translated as CASSFWTTSGNTIYF.

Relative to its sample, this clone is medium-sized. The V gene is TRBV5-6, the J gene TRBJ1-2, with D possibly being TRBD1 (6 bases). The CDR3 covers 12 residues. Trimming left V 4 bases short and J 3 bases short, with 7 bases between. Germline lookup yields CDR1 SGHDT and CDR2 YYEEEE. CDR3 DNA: TGTGCCAGCAGCGCAGGGGACTATGGCTACACCTTC. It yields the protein CASSAGDYGYTF.

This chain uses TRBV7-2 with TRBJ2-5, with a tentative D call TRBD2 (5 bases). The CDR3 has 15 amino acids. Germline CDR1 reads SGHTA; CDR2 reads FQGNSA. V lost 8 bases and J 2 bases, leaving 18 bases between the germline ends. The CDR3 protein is CASASGFARQETQYF. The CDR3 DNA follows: TGTGCCAGCGCGTCGGGGTTCGCGAGGCAAGAGACCCAGTACTTC.

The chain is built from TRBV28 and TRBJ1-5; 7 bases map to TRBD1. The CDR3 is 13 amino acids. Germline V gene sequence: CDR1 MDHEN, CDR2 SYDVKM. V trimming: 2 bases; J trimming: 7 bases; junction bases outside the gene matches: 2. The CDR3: CASSLDRVQPQHF. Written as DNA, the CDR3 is TGTGCCAGCAGTTTAGACAGGGTGCAGCCCCAGCATTTT.

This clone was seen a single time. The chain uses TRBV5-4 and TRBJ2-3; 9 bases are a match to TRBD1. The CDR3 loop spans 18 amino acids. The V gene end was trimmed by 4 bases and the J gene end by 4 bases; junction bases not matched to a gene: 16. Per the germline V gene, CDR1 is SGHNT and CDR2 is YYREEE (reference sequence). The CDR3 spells CASSRVGWDRVGADTQYF. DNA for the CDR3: TGTGCCAGCAGCCGCGTGGGGTGGGACAGGGTTGGGGCAGATACGCAGTATTTT. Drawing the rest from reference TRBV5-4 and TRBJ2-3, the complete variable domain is ETGVTQSPTHLIKTRGQQVTLRCSSQSGHNTVSWYQQALGQGPQFIFQYYREEENGRGNFPPRFSGLQFPNYSSELNVNALELDDSALYLCASSRVGWDRVGADTQYFGPGTRLTVL.

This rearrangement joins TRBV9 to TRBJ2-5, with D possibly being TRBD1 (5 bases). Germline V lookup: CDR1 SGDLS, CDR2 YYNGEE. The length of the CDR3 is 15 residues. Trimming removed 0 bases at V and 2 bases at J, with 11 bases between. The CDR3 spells CASSVEGWVQETQYF. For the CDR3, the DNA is TGTGCCAGCAGCGTAGAGGGGTGGGTTCAAGAGACCCAGTACTTC. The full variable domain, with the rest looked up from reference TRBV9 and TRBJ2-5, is DSGVTQTPKHLITATGQRVTLRCSPRSGDLSVYWYQQSLDQGLQFLIQYYNGEERAKGNILERFSAQQFPDLHSELNLSSLELGDSALYFCASSVEGWVQETQYFGPGTRLLVL.

CDR3: CASSLAVGAEETQYF. CDR3 DNA sequence: TGTGCCAGCAGCTTAGCGGTGGGGGCAGAGGAGACCCAGTACTTC. The rearrangement uses TRBV7-2 and TRBJ2-5; a weak D match, TRBD1 (6 bases). V lost 0 bases, J lost 5 bases, and 13 bases lay in between. The CDR3 extends over 15 amino acids. Per germline, CDR1 SGHTA and CDR2 FQGNSA.

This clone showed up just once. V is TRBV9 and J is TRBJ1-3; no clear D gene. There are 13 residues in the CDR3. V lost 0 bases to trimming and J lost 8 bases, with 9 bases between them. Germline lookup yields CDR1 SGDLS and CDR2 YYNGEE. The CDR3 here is CASSVDGRDTIYF. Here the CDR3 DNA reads TGTGCCAGCAGCGTAGATGGGCGCGACACCATATATTTT.

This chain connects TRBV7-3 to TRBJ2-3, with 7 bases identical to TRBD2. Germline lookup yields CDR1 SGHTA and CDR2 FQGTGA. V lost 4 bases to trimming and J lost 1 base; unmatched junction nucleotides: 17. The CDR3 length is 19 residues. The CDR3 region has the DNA TGTGCCAGCAGCTCCCCGATGGGGGGGAGGGCCGGGGGCACAGATACGCAGTATTTT. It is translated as CASSSPMGGRAGGTDTQYF.

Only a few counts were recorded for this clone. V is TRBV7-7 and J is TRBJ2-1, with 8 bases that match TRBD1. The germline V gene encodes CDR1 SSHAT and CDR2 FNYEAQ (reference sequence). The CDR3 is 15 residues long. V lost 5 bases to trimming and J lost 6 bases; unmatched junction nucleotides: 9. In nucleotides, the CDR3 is TGTGCCAGCAGCCCCCAGGGGGCGGACCCCAATGAGCAGTTCTTC. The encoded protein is CASSPQGADPNEQFF.

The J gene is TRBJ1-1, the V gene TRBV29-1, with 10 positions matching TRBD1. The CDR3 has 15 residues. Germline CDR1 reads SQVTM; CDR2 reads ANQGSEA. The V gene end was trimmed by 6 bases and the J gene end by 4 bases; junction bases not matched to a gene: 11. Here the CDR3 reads CSVEGRQGARTEAFF. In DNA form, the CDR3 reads TGCAGCGTGGAGGGGAGACAGGGGGCCCGCACTGAAGCTTTCTTT.

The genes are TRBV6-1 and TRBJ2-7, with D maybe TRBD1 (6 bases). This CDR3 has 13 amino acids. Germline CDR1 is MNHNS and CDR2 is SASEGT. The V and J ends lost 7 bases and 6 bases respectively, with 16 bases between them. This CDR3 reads CASKLQGVGEQYF. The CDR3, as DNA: TGTGCCAGCAAGCTACAGGGCGTAGGCGAGCAGTACTTC.